This T cell receptor beta chain was found in a study of molecular identifiers for immune sequencing clone quantification. General study points: In naive cells, clones above 20 RNA copies held under 1% of molecules, whereas in effector cells they held over 99%.

The germline gives CDR1 DFQATT, CDR2 SNEGSKA (reference sequence). Trimming took 7 bases from V and 9 from J, leaving 13 bases between them. The CDR3 runs 11 residues. TCRdb reprocessed the PCR reads via MiXCR and lists one record per CDR3 protein. The table has about half a million distinct CDR3 sequences, around a fifth seen once. When naive CD8 T cells were sorted, they were gated as CD8+CD4-CCR7+CD45RA+. This clonotype has a handful of counts. Its antigen is currently unknown. The sequence was obtained from a human donor in good health. Some libraries in this study had Jurkat cell RNA spiked in. The source material was naive CD8+ T cells from blood, with Jurkat cell RNA spiked in. Subset of the sample: FACS-sorted CD8+CD4-CCR7+CD45RA+ naive T cells. The rearrangement joins TRBV20-1 to TRBJ2-1; D unresolved. In nucleotides, the CDR3 is TGCAGTGGAAATTTAAACGGTGAGCAGTTCTTC. Translated: CSGNLNGEQFF.